This T cell receptor (beta chain) was identified during a study of tumor and adjacent non-tumor tissue in lung cancer. Overall study context: Stage I to III disease affected over nine men and 4 or 5 women aged about 31 to 80.

As for this clonotype: Its antigen is as yet unknown. An end of the junction does not agree with germline; a read error may underlie this.

General observations from the study: Compared with tumor, normal lung showed significantly lower TCR diversity.

The germline CDR1 and CDR2 sequences are KGHDR and SFDVKD. This CDR3 is 14 amino acids long. This sample's RNA came from whole unsorted tissue. More than 3 cm separated this lung sample from the edge of the tumor. TCRbeta libraries were built with three rounds of nested PCR, modified from ARM-PCR. TCRdb independently ran MiXCR on the multiplex PCR reads; one entry per CDR3 protein. The top ten hold around a quarter of the sample, which has about 50,000 distinct CDR3 sequences, 60% to 80% seen once. The origin of this receptor is a woman aged 55-70 years with non-small cell lung cancer. The chain carries TRBV24-1 and TRBJ2-1, with D possibly matching TRBD2 (6 bases). The sequenced sample consisted of distant non-tumor lung tissue. CDR3 in DNA: TGTGTCACCAGTACCTCCCGGGGGTCGAACGAGCAGTCCTTC. It encodes CVTSTSRGSNEQSF.